The 32 T cell receptor beta chains listed next were all sequenced from one sample in a study of cytomegalovirus exposure and HLA in healthy donors. The PCR made use of 60 Vbeta and 13 Jbeta primers. Clones were sequenced by immunoSEQ multiplex PCR, and TCRdb holds only the in-frame ones, with some missing. The data contain around 100,000 clones, less than 80% of them singletons. The specimen was PBMCs. These receptors were taken from a woman in her 40s in good health and CMV-seronegative.

This clone was observed a single time. The chain links TRBV27 to TRBJ1-4; 8 nucleotides align to TRBD1. This CDR3 comprises 15 residues. The germline gives CDR1 MNHEY, CDR2 SMNVEV (reference sequence). V lost 6 bases, J lost 2 bases, and 5 bases stayed unmatched. The CDR3 nucleotides read TGTGCCAGCAGCAACCAGGGGGCGACTAATGAAAAACTGTTTTTT. Its protein product is CASSNQGATNEKLFF.

The rearrangement uses TRBV7-9 and TRBJ1-1; D remains ambiguous. Trimming cost V 5 bases and J 1 base, with 14 bases left between them. The length of the CDR3 is 15 residues. Germline CDR1 reads SEHNR; CDR2 reads FQNEAQ (reference sequence). The CDR3 region is CASSPSMGRNTEAFF. The CDR3 nucleotides are TGTGCCAGCAGCCCTTCAATGGGGAGGAACACTGAAGCTTTCTTT. The variable domain in full, with the rest retrieved from reference TRBV7-9 and TRBJ1-1, is DTGVSQNPRHKITKRGQNVTFRCDPISEHNRLYWYRQTLGQGPEFLTYFQNEAQLEKSRLLSDRFSAERPKGSFSTLEIQRTEQGDSAMYLCASSPSMGRNTEAFFGQGTRLTVV.

The gene calls are TRBV29-1 and TRBJ1-1; TRBD1 matches at 8 bases. The CDR3 covers 11 residues. The germline gives CDR1 SQVTM, CDR2 ANQGSEA. The V segment lost 6 bases and the J segment 10 bases; nucleotides outside the gene matches: 7. CDR3 sequence (DNA): TGCAGCGTGGACAGGGCCGGAGGAGCTTTCTTT. This translates into CSVDRAGGAFF.

The chain combines TRBV9 with TRBJ1-1; no clear D gene. The CDR3 is made up of 16 amino acids. The V gene lost 0 bases and the J gene lost 3 bases, with 15 bases spanning the gap. Germline V CDR1 and CDR2: SGDLS, YYNGEE. CDR3 DNA: TGTGCCAGCAGCGTAGGGTCGTGGTTGGAGTACACTGAAGCTTTCTTT. It codes for CASSVGSWLEYTEAFF.

This clone was seen a handful of times. This sequence joins TRBV18 and TRBJ2-7; 9 bases agree with TRBD1. This CDR3 has 13 residues. V gave up 5 bases and J gave up 4 bases; unmatched junction bases: 3. In germline, CDR1 is KGHSH, CDR2 LQKENI. The CDR3, as DNA: TGTGCCAGCTCATGGGACAGGGCGTACGAGCAGTACTTC. It specifies CASSWDRAYEQYF. Full variable domain (outside the CDR3, taken from reference TRBV18 and TRBJ2-7): NAGVMQNPRHLVRRRGQEARLRCSPMKGHSHVYWYRQLPEEGLKFMVYLQKENIIDESGMPKERFSAEFPKEGPSILRIQQVVRGDSAAYFCASSWDRAYEQYFGPGTRLTVT.

The rearrangement joins TRBV29-1 to TRBJ2-7; 8 bases are shared with TRBD1. The CDR3 consists of 14 residues. Germline-derived CDR1 and CDR2 are SQVTM and ANQGSEA. V lost 4 bases and J lost 2; bases outside the gene matches: 7. The CDR3 DNA sequence: TGCAGCGTTGGAGACGGACAGGGCCCCTACGAGCAGTACTTC. This translates into CSVGDGQGPYEQYF.

CDR3 sequence (DNA): TGTGCCAGCAGCTTACAGGGAGGCGACACTGAAGCTTTCTTT. It is translated as CASSLQGGDTEAFF. This chain joins TRBV7-2 and TRBJ1-1, with D tentatively TRBD1 (5 bases). Trimming left V 2 bases short and J 3 bases short, with 10 bases between. Germline V gives CDR1 SGHTA, CDR2 FQGNSA. The CDR3 runs 14 residues.

The chain uses TRBV7-8 and TRBJ1-1; TRBD1 is a possible D gene (6 bases). Germline lookup yields CDR1 SGHVS and CDR2 FQNEAQ. V was cut by 5 bases and J by 6 bases, with 10 bases left in between. This CDR3 spans 12 amino acids. The CDR3 DNA reads as TGTGCCAGCAGCGGAGGGGGGGCTGAAGCTTTCTTT. It codes for CASSGGGAEAFF.

The chain links TRBV5-1 to TRBJ1-5, with TRBD1 matching 9 bases. V lost 4 bases, J lost 6 bases, and 5 bases stayed unmatched. Germline V gene data show CDR1 as SGHRS and CDR2 as YFSETQ. The CDR3 has 14 residues. The CDR3 reads CASSIGTGSQPQHF. The CDR3 DNA reads as TGCGCCAGCAGCATAGGGACAGGGTCTCAGCCCCAGCATTTT.

The rearrangement links TRBV5-1 to TRBJ2-3, with D hard to call. Germline V gene sequence: CDR1 SGHRS, CDR2 YFSETQ. The germline V and J ends were trimmed by 4 bases and 3 bases, with 9 bases remaining between them. This CDR3 region has 13 residues. CDR3 coding DNA: TGCGCCAGCAGCCCCCAACTTACAGATACGCAGTATTTT. It is translated as CASSPQLTDTQYF.

This clone has only one observation. The chain joins TRBV6-5 to TRBJ2-2, with TRBD1 matching 11 bases. Looked up from germline, CDR1 is MNHEY and CDR2 is SVGAGI. This CDR3 is built from 16 residues. Unmatched junction bases numbered 3, after V lost 0 bases and J lost 6 bases. CDR3 amino acids: CASSYSGTGGPGELFF. The CDR3 bases are TGTGCCAGCAGTTACTCCGGGACAGGGGGGCCCGGGGAGCTGTTTTTT.

This sequence joins TRBV27 and TRBJ2-5, with 8 nucleotides matching TRBD1. The J call may be in error: the DNA end matches TRBJ2-7 better. This CDR3 spans 13 amino acids. Germline V CDR1 and CDR2: MNHEY, SMNVEV (reference sequence). The CDR3: CASSPDRDYEQYF. For the CDR3, the DNA is TGTGCCAGCAGCCCGGACAGGGACTACGAGCAGTACTTC.

The genes are TRBV4-2 and TRBJ1-2; D is possibly TRBD1 (5 bases). The V and J ends lost 1 base and 4 bases respectively, with 16 bases between them. The CDR3 is 16 residues long. CDR1 is LGHNA and CDR2 is YNFKEQ in the germline V gene. This CDR3 is CASSQALPQGGYGYTF. The CDR3 DNA sequence: TGTGCCAGCAGCCAAGCGCTCCCGCAGGGTGGCTATGGCTACACCTTC.

The gene calls are TRBV7-9 and TRBJ1-1; maybe TRBD1 (6 bases). This CDR3 is 14 amino acids long. The germline CDR1 and CDR2 sequences are SEHNR and FQNEAQ (reference sequence). Trimming left V 8 bases short and J 2 bases short, with 15 bases between. CDR3 protein: CASREGDKNTEAFF. CDR3 DNA: TGTGCCAGCCGGGAAGGGGACAAAAACACTGAAGCTTTCTTT.

Only a few counts were recorded for this clone. Sequence at one end of the junction differs from germline and may be a read error. The chain recombines TRBV6-1 with TRBJ1-1; weak D call: TRBD1 (5 bases). The length of the CDR3 is 8 residues. Germline V gives CDR1 MNHNS, CDR2 SASEGT. Written as DNA, the CDR3 is TGTGCCAGCAGTCGGGGGATCTTT. Its protein is CASSRGIF.

The rearrangement links TRBV7-8 to TRBJ1-2; 8 bases agree with TRBD1. CDR3 length equals 13 residues. The V gene's germline CDR1 is SGHVS and CDR2 FQNEAQ. Trimming cost V 3 bases and J 6 bases; bases outside gene matches: 3. CDR3 region: CASSFNRGDGYTF. The CDR3 DNA reads as TGTGCCAGCAGCTTCAACAGGGGGGATGGCTACACCTTC.

V gene TRBV15 combines with J gene TRBJ2-1; TRBD2 is a possible D gene (5 bases). With 0 bases removed from V and 8 bases from J, the gap between germline ends came to 8 bases. Germline lookup yields CDR1 LNHNV and CDR2 YYDKDF (reference sequence). This CDR3 is built from 13 residues. For the CDR3, the DNA is TGTGCCACCAGCAGAGATAAGGAGGATGAGCAGTTCTTC. Protein sequence: CATSRDKEDEQFF.

V and J are TRBV30 and TRBJ1-5, with TRBD1 matching 7 bases. This CDR3 spans 15 amino acids. With 2 bases clipped from V and 4 bases from J, the junction kept 8 bases outside the gene matches. The germline V gene has CDR1 GTSNPN and CDR2 SVGIG (reference sequence). In DNA form, the CDR3 reads TGTGCCTGGAGTCCCGGGACAGCCTTTAATCAGCCCCAGCATTTT. Protein: CAWSPGTAFNQPQHF.

This clone was counted once. V usage is TRBV13 and J usage is TRBJ1-2; 8 bases line up with TRBD1. The J segment lost 4 bases and the V segment lost 4 bases, leaving 2 bases of the junction unmatched. Germline CDR1 and CDR2: PRHDT and FYEKMQ (reference sequence). The CDR3 covers 13 residues. The CDR3 bases are TGTGCCAGCAGCTCGACAGGGGCCTATGGCTACACCTTC. The encoded protein is CASSSTGAYGYTF.

The gene calls are TRBV7-2 and TRBJ2-7, with TRBD1 matching 8 bases. The trim removed 5 bases at V and 5 bases at J, leaving 11 bases unmatched. The CDR3 consists of 15 residues. Germline CDR1 is SGHTA and CDR2 is FQGNSA. The CDR3 region is CASSPDRGSIHEQYF. In DNA, the CDR3 is TGTGCCAGCAGCCCCGACAGGGGAAGTATTCACGAGCAGTACTTC.

The J gene is TRBJ2-1, the V gene TRBV5-1, with 9 bases that match TRBD1. J gave up 8 bases and V 2 bases, and 8 bases lay outside the gene matches. Per the germline V gene, CDR1 is SGHRS and CDR2 is YFSETQ. CDR3 length: 15 amino acids. In DNA form, the CDR3 reads TGCGCCAGCAGCTTACAGGGGGCACAGGGTGATGAGCAGTTCTTC. It is translated as CASSLQGAQGDEQFF.

This clone turned up a few times. The V call is TRBV7-9, the J call TRBJ2-3, with D perhaps TRBD2 (6 bases). Germline V gene sequence: CDR1 SEHNR, CDR2 FQNEAQ (reference sequence). The CDR3 totals 15 residues. V lost 6 bases to trimming and J lost 2 bases, with 15 bases between them. The CDR3: CASSPSGLPTDTQYF. CDR3 nucleotide sequence: TGTGCCAGCAGTCCGTCGGGACTCCCCACAGATACGCAGTATTTT.

The chain uses TRBV7-9 and TRBJ2-3; TRBD2 might be the D (7 bases). V gave up 5 bases and J gave up 3 bases, with 21 bases separating them. CDR3 length equals 17 residues. Per the germline V gene, CDR1 is SEHNR and CDR2 is FQNEAQ (reference sequence). DNA of the CDR3: TGTGCCAGCAGCCATTTACGGCACAGGGAGGGGACAGATACGCAGTATTTT. This encodes CASSHLRHREGTDTQYF.

The V gene is TRBV30, the J gene TRBJ1-1; 7 bases are a match to TRBD1. Germline V gene sequence: CDR1 GTSNPN, CDR2 SVGIG (reference sequence). Unmatched junction bases numbered 7, after V lost 5 bases and J lost 1 base. CDR3 length: 14 amino acids. CDR3: CAWLAGGRNTEAFF. The DNA of the CDR3 is TGTGCCTGGCTAGCAGGGGGTCGGAACACTGAAGCTTTCTTT.

The chain joins TRBV9 to TRBJ2-5; 9 positions agree with TRBD1. The CDR3 length is 14 residues. CDR1 and CDR2 (germline): SGDLS, YYNGEE. Unmatched junction bases numbered 5, after V lost 3 bases and J lost 5 bases. Here the CDR3 DNA reads TGTGCCAGCAGCGCGACCGGGACAGGGGAGACCCAGTACTTC. This gives the protein CASSATGTGETQYF. Variable domain in full (rest from reference TRBV9 and TRBJ2-5): DSGVTQTPKHLITATGQRVTLRCSPRSGDLSVYWYQQSLDQGLQFLIQYYNGEERAKGNILERFSAQQFPDLHSELNLSSLELGDSALYFCASSATGTGETQYFGPGTRLLVL.

The CDR3 is CASASTRTGPLGTEAFF. Written as DNA, the CDR3 is TGTGCCAGCGCCTCCACAAGGACAGGGCCCTTGGGCACTGAAGCTTTCTTT. The chain combines TRBV14 with TRBJ1-1, with 8 bases identical to TRBD1. Losses at the gene ends were 8 bases for V and 4 bases for J; bases not matched to a gene: 18. Germline CDR1 is SGHDN and CDR2 is FVKESK. CDR3 size: 17 residues.

The chain couples TRBV4-2 to TRBJ2-1, with 11 bases fitting TRBD2. This CDR3 is built from 18 residues. Unmatched junction bases numbered 11, after V lost 0 bases and J lost 7 bases. Germline lookup yields CDR1 LGHNA and CDR2 YNFKEQ. The CDR3 sequence is CASSQDTLLAGAGNEQFF. CDR3 sequence (DNA): TGTGCCAGCAGCCAAGATACCCTACTAGCGGGGGCCGGGAATGAGCAGTTCTTC.

The chain links TRBV7-2 to TRBJ2-5; tentative D call: TRBD1 (6 bases). V lost 1 base and J lost 2, with 11 bases in between. Germline CDR1 is SGHTA and CDR2 is FQGNSA. The CDR3 is 15 amino acids. In DNA form, the CDR3 reads TGTGCCAGCAGCTTAGTACAGGGCCCGCAAGAGACCCAGTACTTC. This gives the protein CASSLVQGPQETQYF.

This CDR3 is CASSEQGTNEKLFF. For the CDR3, the DNA is TGTGCCAGCAGCGAACAGGGGACTAATGAAAAACTGTTTTTT. V gene TRBV9 combines with J gene TRBJ1-4; TRBD1 agrees at 7 bases. After removal of 3 bases from V and 2 bases from J, the junction contained 1 base not matched to a gene. The CDR3 has 14 residues. From germline, CDR1 is SGDLS and CDR2 YYNGEE.

This clone occurred once. J is TRBJ2-5 and V is TRBV5-4; possible D gene TRBD2, 6 bases. The J call may not be correct, given that the DNA end is closer to TRBJ2-7. Germline V CDR1 and CDR2: SGHNT, YYREEE (reference sequence). CDR3 length: 13 residues. The CDR3 protein is CASSLGREYEQYF. For the CDR3, the DNA is TGTGCCAGCAGCTTGGGGAGGGAATACGAGCAGTACTTC.

The chain couples TRBV2 to TRBJ1-5, with D hard to call. Germline V gives CDR1 SNHLY, CDR2 FYNNEI. V was cut by 6 bases and J by 6 bases, with 39 bases left in between. The CDR3 totals 22 residues. The CDR3 is CASSPPGIVGLGGNLRIQPQHF. In DNA, the CDR3 is TGTGCCAGCAGCCCCCCGGGGATTGTCGGACTGGGAGGGAATTTAAGGATTCAGCCCCAGCATTTT.

This clone was detected a few times. A read error is likely, as this CDR3 ends without the conserved phenylalanine or tryptophan. The DNA is left out, because the CDR3 cannot be placed on it with certainty; the CDR3 is given as TCRdb lists it. This chain connects TRBV20-1 to TRBJ1-1. The CDR3 adds up to 8 amino acids, both ends counted. Germline V gives CDR1 DFQATT, CDR2 SNEGSKA (reference sequence). The chain's CDR3 is CSASGELI.